This passage covers 29 T cell receptor beta chains from one sample sequenced in a study of T-cell memory formation after mild COVID-19. A single record per CDR3 protein comes from TCRdb applying MiXCR to the 5' RACE reads. The sample has some 300,000 distinct CDR3 sequences; around a fifth are singletons. The sequenced sample consisted of PBMCs or a T cell subset sorted from them (not recorded which). These receptor sequences come from a man between 18 and 35 years old who had mild COVID-19 (a few samples of this study predate the infection). Cell type and time point are not known.

This rearrangement joins TRBV5-1 to TRBJ1-6, with no clear D. This CDR3 region has 12 residues. V lost 7 bases, J lost 5 bases, and 7 bases lay in between. The germline V gene encodes CDR1 SGHRS and CDR2 YFSETQ. CDR3 loop: CASQADNSPLHF. The CDR3 DNA sequence: TGCGCCAGCCAAGCCGATAATTCACCCCTCCACTTT. Together with reference TRBV5-1 and TRBJ1-6, the CDR3 gives the full variable domain: KAGVTQTPRYLIKTRGQQVTLSCSPISGHRSVSWYQQTPGQGLQFLFEYFSETQRNKGNFPGRFSGRQFSNSRSEMNVSTLELGDSALYLCASQADNSPLHFGNGTRLTVT.

This clonotype occurred many times. V is TRBV7-2 and J is TRBJ2-7; D is possibly TRBD2 (5 bases). Germline assignment: CDR1 SGHTA and CDR2 FQGNSA. The CDR3 has 14 amino acids. With 1 base removed from V and 2 bases from J, the gap between germline ends came to 9 bases. The chain's CDR3 is CASSLDPGTYEQYF. In DNA, the CDR3 is TGTGCCAGCAGCTTAGACCCCGGGACCTACGAGCAGTACTTC. Using reference TRBV7-2 and TRBJ2-7 for the parts outside the CDR3, the full variable domain is GAGVSQSPSNKVTEKGKDVELRCDPISGHTALYWYRQSLGQGLEFLIYFQGNSAPDKSGLPSDRFSAERTGGSVSTLTIQRTQQEDSAVYLCASSLDPGTYEQYFGPGTRLTVT.

This clonotype has more than one count but fewer than ten. The chain is built from TRBV5-4 and TRBJ2-1; TRBD2 is a possible D gene (6 bases). CDR1 SGHNT and CDR2 YYREEE come from the germline V gene (reference sequence). The CDR3 sequence is 14 residues long. V was pared by 1 base and J by 4 bases, with 9 bases between. The CDR3 DNA is TGTGCCAGCAGCTTGTCAGGACTATACAATGAGCAGTTCTTC. This codes for CASSLSGLYNEQFF. The entire variable domain, with the rest obtained from reference TRBV5-4 and TRBJ2-1, is as follows: ETGVTQSPTHLIKTRGQQVTLRCSSQSGHNTVSWYQQALGQGPQFIFQYYREEENGRGNFPPRFSGLQFPNYSSELNVNALELDDSALYLCASSLSGLYNEQFFGPGTRLTVL.

This clonotype was counted between two and nine times. The chain recombines TRBV7-2 with TRBJ1-1; D uncertain. Trimming removed 5 bases from V and 0 bases from J, with 13 bases in between. Germline lookup yields CDR1 SGHTA and CDR2 FQGNSA. This CDR3 contains 15 residues. The CDR3 spells CASSPRHPLNTEAFF. The CDR3 nucleotides are TGTGCCAGCAGCCCTAGGCACCCCTTGAACACTGAAGCTTTCTTT. The full variable domain, rest sourced from reference TRBV7-2 and TRBJ1-1, is GAGVSQSPSNKVTEKGKDVELRCDPISGHTALYWYRQSLGQGLEFLIYFQGNSAPDKSGLPSDRFSAERTGGSVSTLTIQRTQQEDSAVYLCASSPRHPLNTEAFFGQGTRLTVV.

The V gene is TRBV5-1, the J gene TRBJ2-2, with a weak D call TRBD1 (5 bases). Trimming took 5 bases from V and 2 from J, leaving 13 bases between them. This CDR3 contains 15 residues. From germline, CDR1 is SGHRS and CDR2 YFSETQ. CDR3 region: CASRKRTQNTGELFF. DNA of the CDR3: TGCGCCAGCAGAAAACGGACACAAAACACCGGGGAGCTGTTTTTT.

V is TRBV5-1 and J is TRBJ2-3; TRBD2 aligns across 11 bases. CDR1 is SGHRS and CDR2 is YFSETQ in the germline V gene. The J segment lost 5 bases and the V segment lost 3 bases, leaving 11 bases of the junction unmatched. The CDR3 contains 17 residues. The CDR3 DNA reads as TGCGCCAGCAGCTCGTCTAGCGGGGGGCCGGTAGAAGATACGCAGTATTTT. Translating it yields CASSSSSGGPVEDTQYF.

CDR3 in DNA: TGTGCCAGCAGCGGGACAGGGATATACGAGCAGTACTTC. Protein sequence: CASSGTGIYEQYF. The genes are TRBV12-3 or TRBV12-4 and TRBJ2-7; 9 bases map to TRBD1. CDR3 size: 13 residues. J lost 4 bases, V lost 6 bases, and 4 bases had no gene match.

In its sample, this clonotype was seen a few times. The rearrangement links TRBV7-2 to TRBJ2-5; D ambiguous. The CDR3 contains 11 residues. CDR1 and CDR2 (germline): SGHTA, FQGNSA. The germline V and J ends were trimmed by 6 bases and 6 bases, with 8 bases remaining between them. CDR3 protein: CASSPTKTQYF. DNA of the CDR3: TGTGCCAGCAGTCCCACGAAGACCCAGTACTTC.

This clonotype showed up just a few times. This chain links TRBV6-6 with TRBJ1-2; maybe TRBD1 (5 bases). The V and J ends lost 5 bases and 0 bases respectively, with 13 bases between them. The CDR3 consists of 15 residues. Germline V gene sequence: CDR1 MNHNY, CDR2 SVGAGI (reference sequence). CDR3 in amino acids: CASSGYRSANYGYTF. As DNA, the CDR3 is TGTGCCAGCAGTGGATACAGGAGCGCTAACTATGGCTACACCTTC.

This clonotype was counted many times. The chain combines TRBV12-3 or TRBV12-4 with TRBJ2-5; D uncertain. Trimming took 5 bases from V and 1 from J, leaving 5 bases between them. The CDR3 contains 12 residues. The CDR3 loop reads CASSPIQETQYF. The CDR3 nucleotides read TGTGCCAGCAGTCCCATCCAAGAGACCCAGTACTTC.

This clonotype has ten or more counts. CDR3 loop: CSVDTEAFF. CDR3 DNA sequence: TGCAGCGTCGACACTGAAGCTTTCTTT. V gene TRBV29-1 combines with J gene TRBJ1-1; no clear D gene. V lost 6 bases to trimming and J lost 3 bases, with 2 bases between them. The CDR3 is 9 amino acids. In germline, CDR1 is SQVTM, CDR2 ANQGSEA.

This sequence joins TRBV6-5 and TRBJ1-2; TRBD1 might be the D (5 bases). Trimming removed 1 base at V and 4 bases at J, with 10 bases between. The CDR3 sequence is 14 residues long. Germline-derived CDR1 and CDR2 are MNHEY and SVGAGI. This CDR3 is CASSYLVGGYGYTF. CDR3 DNA: TGTGCCAGCAGTTACTTGGTCGGGGGCTATGGCTACACCTTC.

This clonotype was observed a few times. The rearrangement links TRBV4-2 to TRBJ2-7, with 7 bases aligning to TRBD1. Germline lookup yields CDR1 LGHNA and CDR2 YNFKEQ. V lost 2 bases to trimming and J lost 4 bases; unmatched junction nucleotides: 8. This CDR3 comprises 15 residues. CDR3 bases: TGTGCCAGCAGCCAAAACAGGGGTTTGTCATACGAGCAGTACTTC. It yields the protein CASSQNRGLSYEQYF.

V and J are TRBV6-5 and TRBJ1-2; D is ambiguous. CDR3 size: 13 residues. Germline CDR1 MNHEY, CDR2 SVGAGI. Trimming removed 9 bases at V and 1 base at J, with 12 bases between. The CDR3 DNA reads TGTGCCAGTTACTCCCGGATTAACTATGGCTACACCTTC. Protein sequence: CASYSRINYGYTF.

The rearrangement uses TRBV12-3 or TRBV12-4 and TRBJ2-3; D is perhaps TRBD2 (7 bases). V dropped 5 bases and J dropped 2 bases, with 17 bases sitting between them. The CDR3 spans 16 residues. For the CDR3, the DNA is TGTGCCAGCAGTGTCGAGGGGGGGAGTTACACAGATACGCAGTATTTT. This encodes CASSVEGGSYTDTQYF.

As for this clonotype: Possible read error: a much larger clone is one base away. The rearrangement links TRBV6-5 to TRBJ1-1; D is ambiguous. The germline V gene encodes CDR1 MNHEY and CDR2 SVGAGI. This CDR3 is 14 amino acids long. The CDR3 spells CASSSPWVKTEAFF. The CDR3 DNA sequence: TGTGCCAGCAGTTCCCCGTGGGTGAAGACTGAAGCTTTCTTT.

This sequence joins TRBV20-1 and TRBJ2-3; D perhaps matches TRBD2 (6 bases). V lost 1 base, J lost 3 bases, and 20 bases lay in between. This CDR3 comprises 17 residues. Germline loops: CDR1 DFQATT, CDR2 SNEGSKA (reference sequence). The CDR3 DNA follows: TGCAGTGCTAGAGGCGCTTCGGGGGTTCCTAGGACAGATACGCAGTATTTT. Protein: CSARGASGVPRTDTQYF.

This chain links TRBV6-5 with TRBJ1-2; 9 nucleotides line up with TRBD1. CDR3 length: 15 amino acids. Germline V CDR1 and CDR2: MNHEY, SVGAGI. After removal of 5 bases from V and 3 bases from J, the junction contained 7 bases not matched to a gene. The CDR3 sequence: CASSTGGTLDYGYTF. The CDR3 bases are TGTGCCAGCAGTACAGGGGGCACTTTGGACTATGGCTACACCTTC.

The CDR3: CASGLADRGLSGELFF. In nucleotides, the CDR3 is TGTGCTAGTGGTCTCGCGGACAGGGGGCTCAGCGGGGAGCTGTTTTTT. The genes are TRBV12-5 and TRBJ2-2, with 11 bases aligning to TRBD1. Germline values: CDR1 LGHNT, CDR2 FRNRAP. The CDR3 is 16 amino acids. V lost 5 bases, J lost 7 bases, and 9 bases stayed unmatched.

This chain links TRBV20-1 with TRBJ2-5; D uncertain. The CDR3 has 12 residues. The germline gives CDR1 DFQATT, CDR2 SNEGSKA (reference sequence). The V and J ends lost 0 bases and 2 bases respectively, with 4 bases between them. CDR3 in DNA: TGCAGTGCTAGAGATCTGCAAGAGACCCAGTACTTC. Protein sequence: CSARDLQETQYF.

This chain links TRBV18 with TRBJ2-1; possible D gene TRBD2, 6 bases. The germline V gene encodes CDR1 KGHSH and CDR2 LQKENI. The CDR3 totals 14 residues. Between the trimmed V and J ends, which lost 2 bases and 15 bases, there was a span of 20 bases. Here the CDR3 reads CASSPESGVVGWFF. The CDR3 bases are TGTGCCAGCTCACCAGAATCGGGGGTAGTAGGTTGGTTCTTC. Full variable domain (missing parts from reference TRBV18 and TRBJ2-1): NAGVMQNPRHLVRRRGQEARLRCSPMKGHSHVYWYRQLPEEGLKFMVYLQKENIIDESGMPKERFSAEFPKEGPSILRIQQVVRGDSAAYFCASSPESGVVGWFFGPGTRLTVL.

This clonotype was picked up a small number of times. The V call is TRBV6-6, the J call TRBJ1-5; 8 bases match TRBD1. Germline V gene lookup returns CDR1 MNHNY and CDR2 SVGAGI (reference sequence). Trimming at V came to 0 bases and at J to 2 bases, leaving 6 bases not matched to a gene. CDR3 length equals 17 residues. The CDR3: CASSYSWTGQGNQPQHF. The CDR3, as DNA: TGTGCCAGCAGTTACTCTTGGACGGGACAGGGCAATCAGCCCCAGCATTTT.

This clonotype came up many times. The chain joins TRBV4-3 to TRBJ2-1; 10 bases fit TRBD1. Germline V gives CDR1 LGHNA, CDR2 YSLEER. This CDR3 has 15 amino acids. The trim removed 0 bases at V and 8 bases at J, leaving 4 bases unmatched. Here the CDR3 reads CASSQEGQGWDEQFF. The CDR3 DNA follows: TGCGCCAGCAGCCAAGAGGGACAGGGGTGGGATGAGCAGTTCTTC.

This clonotype occurred a few times. The J gene is TRBJ2-2, the V gene TRBV7-2; D unresolved. V dropped 5 bases and J dropped 3 bases, with 16 bases sitting between them. This CDR3 has 16 amino acids. Germline lookup yields CDR1 SGHTA and CDR2 FQGNSA. Here the CDR3 reads CASSPLDLWDTGELFF. Here the CDR3 DNA reads TGTGCCAGCAGCCCCCTGGACCTGTGGGACACCGGGGAGCTGTTTTTT. Filled out from reference TRBV7-2 and TRBJ2-2, the complete variable domain reads GAGVSQSPSNKVTEKGKDVELRCDPISGHTALYWYRQSLGQGLEFLIYFQGNSAPDKSGLPSDRFSAERTGGSVSTLTIQRTQQEDSAVYLCASSPLDLWDTGELFFGEGSRLTVL.

This clonotype was detected only a few times. This chain joins TRBV2 and TRBJ1-1; 7 nucleotides line up with TRBD1. The CDR3 covers 14 residues. Per the germline V gene, CDR1 is SNHLY and CDR2 is FYNNEI. V lost 0 bases, J lost 10 bases, and 8 bases stayed unmatched. The DNA of the CDR3 is TGTGCCAGCAGTGAAGCGCTGTCCCCAGGGGGAGCTTTCTTT. Translating gives CASSEALSPGGAFF.

V is TRBV28 and J is TRBJ1-4; perhaps TRBD1 as D (6 bases). CDR3 length equals 18 residues. Germline V gives CDR1 MDHEN, CDR2 SYDVKM. V lost 1 base and J lost 0, with 15 bases in between. The CDR3 spells CASSLSGGDKTTNEKLFF. The CDR3 DNA follows: TGTGCCAGCAGTTTATCCGGGGGCGATAAGACAACTAATGAAAAACTGTTTTTT.

The rearrangement uses TRBV5-1 and TRBJ2-7, with TRBD1 matching 7 bases. This CDR3 region has 17 residues. Germline trimming cut 3 bases from V and 5 bases from J; bases unmatched to any gene: 17. The germline V gene encodes CDR1 SGHRS and CDR2 YFSETQ. This chain's CDR3 is CASSSRTGFPLYDEQYF. The CDR3 nucleotides are TGCGCCAGCAGCTCTCGGACAGGTTTCCCTCTCTACGACGAGCAGTACTTC. The full variable domain, with the rest looked up from reference TRBV5-1 and TRBJ2-7, is KAGVTQTPRYLIKTRGQQVTLSCSPISGHRSVSWYQQTPGQGLQFLFEYFSETQRNKGNFPGRFSGRQFSNSRSEMNVSTLELGDSALYLCASSSRTGFPLYDEQYFGPGTRLTVT.

Only a few counts were recorded for this clonotype. The chain uses TRBV18 and TRBJ1-2, with D possibly TRBD1 on 5 matching bases. The V end lost 6 bases, the J end lost 4 bases, and 15 bases lay between the germline ends. CDR1 KGHSH and CDR2 LQKENI come from the germline V gene. There are 14 residues in the CDR3. This CDR3 is CASSQGLRGYGYTF. The CDR3 DNA reads TGTGCCAGCTCTCAGGGCCTCCGGGGCTATGGCTACACCTTC.

The rearrangement uses TRBV9 and TRBJ2-3; 9 positions match TRBD2. The CDR3 length is 17 residues. The trim removed 0 bases at V and 4 bases at J, leaving 9 bases unmatched. From germline, CDR1 is SGDLS and CDR2 YYNGEE. CDR3 residues: CASSVEPSGAVADTQYF. CDR3 sequence (DNA): TGTGCCAGCAGCGTAGAGCCTAGCGGGGCGGTAGCAGATACGCAGTATTTT. Variable domain in full (rest from reference TRBV9 and TRBJ2-3): DSGVTQTPKHLITATGQRVTLRCSPRSGDLSVYWYQQSLDQGLQFLIQYYNGEERAKGNILERFSAQQFPDLHSELNLSSLELGDSALYFCASSVEPSGAVADTQYFGPGTRLTVL.